A selection of T cell receptor beta chains follows, all from one sample in a study of follicular helper T cells after annual influenza vaccination. Sequencing used immunoSEQ multiplex PCR; TCRdb keeps in-frame clones, though not all of them. This table has 1,200 or so clones, about 85% appearing once. The input for sequencing was CXCR5+ CD38+ circulating T follicular helper cells from blood, taken on the day of influenza vaccination. Every receptor here comes from an adult who received the influenza vaccine. The conserved cysteine and the conserved F or W are not part of the CDR3 here. Each record gives: clone size, V gene, J gene, CDR3 length, CDR3 protein. Clone size is given for some rows only: seen once, a few or many times, or a class if the clone is expanded.

clone size: once
V gene: TRBV10-3
J gene: TRBJ1-5
CDR3 length: 12
CDR3 protein: AISELSADQPQH

clone size: -
V gene: TRBV6-1
J gene: TRBJ1-5
CDR3 length: 11
CDR3 protein: ASSEASNQPQH

clone size: -
V gene: TRBV10-3
J gene: TRBJ1-1
CDR3 length: 12
CDR3 protein: AISESTGVPEAF

clone size: -
V gene: TRBV29-1
J gene: TRBJ2-2
CDR3 length: 12
CDR3 protein: SVRFRPMDGELF

clone size: -
V gene: TRBV6-1
J gene: TRBJ1-5
CDR3 length: 11
CDR3 protein: ASKKQGRQPQH

clone size: -
V gene: TRBV18
J gene: TRBJ1-3
CDR3 length: 12
CDR3 protein: ASSEGLSGNTIY

clone size: once
V gene: TRBV7-2
J gene: TRBJ2-3
CDR3 length: 14
CDR3 protein: ASSLKMERDTDTQY

clone size: -
V gene: TRBV30
J gene: TRBJ1-2
CDR3 length: 13
CDR3 protein: AWSDTPGPLYGYT

clone size: -
V gene: TRBV2
J gene: TRBJ2-3
CDR3 length: 13
CDR3 protein: ASSGGYPLTDTQY

clone size: -
V gene: TRBV6-6
J gene: TRBJ1-2
CDR3 length: 12
CDR3 protein: ASSPWSANYGYT

clone size: -
V gene: TRBV2
J gene: TRBJ2-3
CDR3 length: 10
CDR3 protein: ASRKELDTQY

clone size: -
V gene: TRBV5-1
J gene: TRBJ2-5
CDR3 length: 14
CDR3 protein: ASSRWASGSQETQY

clone size: -
V gene: TRBV30
J gene: TRBJ1-1
CDR3 length: 11
CDR3 protein: AWSRGVNTEAF